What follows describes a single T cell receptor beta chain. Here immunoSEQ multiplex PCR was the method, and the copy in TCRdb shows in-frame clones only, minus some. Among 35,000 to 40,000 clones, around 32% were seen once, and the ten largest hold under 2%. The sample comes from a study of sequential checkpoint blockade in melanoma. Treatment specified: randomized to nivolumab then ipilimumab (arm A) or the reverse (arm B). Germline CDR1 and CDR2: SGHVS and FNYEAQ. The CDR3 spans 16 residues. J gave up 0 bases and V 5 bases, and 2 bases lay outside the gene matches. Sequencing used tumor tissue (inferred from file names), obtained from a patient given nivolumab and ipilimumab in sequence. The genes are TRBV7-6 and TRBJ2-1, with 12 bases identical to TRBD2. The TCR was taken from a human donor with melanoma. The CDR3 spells CASSVTSGSSYNEQFF. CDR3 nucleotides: TGTGCCAGCAGCGTGACTAGCGGGAGCTCCTACAATGAGCAGTTCTTC.